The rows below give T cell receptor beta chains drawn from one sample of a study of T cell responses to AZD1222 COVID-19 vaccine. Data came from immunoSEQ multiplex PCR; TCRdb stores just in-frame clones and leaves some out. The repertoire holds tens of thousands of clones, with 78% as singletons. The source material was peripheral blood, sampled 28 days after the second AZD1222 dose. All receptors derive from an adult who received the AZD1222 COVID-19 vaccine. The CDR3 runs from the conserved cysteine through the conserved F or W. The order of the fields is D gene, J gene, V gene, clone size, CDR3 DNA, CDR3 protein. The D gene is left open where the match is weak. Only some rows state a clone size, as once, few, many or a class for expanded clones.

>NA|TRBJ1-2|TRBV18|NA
TGTGCCAGCTCACCAAGACAAAATGCCAACTATGGCTACACCTTC
CASSPRQNANYGYTF
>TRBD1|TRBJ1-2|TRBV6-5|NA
TGTGCCAGCAGCACCCAGGGGGGAACTTACTATGGCTACACCTTC
CASSTQGGTYYGYTF
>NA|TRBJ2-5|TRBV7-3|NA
TGTGCCAGCAGCATCTTCGGAGGGCTCCAAGAGACCCAGTACTTC
CASSIFGGLQETQYF
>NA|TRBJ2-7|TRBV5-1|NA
TGCGCCAACTTAACGGACAGGCAGTACTTC
CANLTDRQYF
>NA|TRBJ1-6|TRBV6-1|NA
TGTGCCAGCAGTGAGACAGGTGGGGATAATTCACCCCTCCACTTT
CASSETGGDNSPLHF
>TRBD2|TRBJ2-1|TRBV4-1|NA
TGCGCCAGCAGCCAAGTCGAGCGGGGGGGCCCTAATGAGCAGTTCTTC
CASSQVERGGPNEQFF
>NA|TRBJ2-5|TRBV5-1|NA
TGCGCCAGCAGCTTGGTGCCAGTAGTCCAAGAGACCCAGTACTTC
CASSLVPVVQETQYF
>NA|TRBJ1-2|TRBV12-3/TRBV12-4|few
TGTGCCAGCAGTTTTAGACAGCACTATGGCTACACCTTC
CASSFRQHYGYTF
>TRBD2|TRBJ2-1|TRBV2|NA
TGTGCCAGCAGTGTAGCGGGGGGCAACAATGAGCAGTTCTTC
CASSVAGGNNEQFF
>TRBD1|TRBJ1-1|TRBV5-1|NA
TGCGCCAGCAGCGGAGGGGGCCAGGGCACTGAAGCTTTCTTT
CASSGGGQGTEAFF
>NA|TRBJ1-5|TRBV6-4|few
TGTGCCAGCAGTGCTTCGGGGAATAGCAATCAGCCCCAGCATTTT
CASSASGNSNQPQHF
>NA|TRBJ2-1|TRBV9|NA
TGTGCCAGCAGCCCCGGATCCTACAATGAGCAGTTCTTC
CASSPGSYNEQFF
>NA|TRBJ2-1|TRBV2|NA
TGTGCCAGCAGCGGTGGCCGGCCTGGGGATGAGCAGTTCTTC
CASSGGRPGDEQFF
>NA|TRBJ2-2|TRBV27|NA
TGTGCCAGCAGGCAAAGGGCCGGGGAGCTGTTTTTT
CASRQRAGELFF
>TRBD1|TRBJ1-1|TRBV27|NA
TGTGCCAGCAGTTCCGCTCAGGGGGACACTGAAGCTTTCTTT
CASSSAQGDTEAFF
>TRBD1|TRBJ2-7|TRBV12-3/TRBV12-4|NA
TGTGCCAGCAGCCCGATGGACAGGAAGCCCTCCTTC
CASSPMDRKPSF
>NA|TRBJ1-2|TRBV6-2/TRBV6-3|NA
TGTGCCAGCAGTTACCTGAACAGGGAGAATGGCTACACCTTC
CASSYLNRENGYTF
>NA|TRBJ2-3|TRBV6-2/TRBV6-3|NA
TGTGCCAGCAGCCCCGTTACAGATACGCAGTATTTT
CASSPVTDTQYF
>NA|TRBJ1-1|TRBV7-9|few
TGTGCCAGCAGCCCGACGAGGGGACGGGGGAACACTGAAGCTTTCTTT
CASSPTRGRGNTEAFF
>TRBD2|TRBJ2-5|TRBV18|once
TGTGCCAGCTCCCGCTCGAGCGGGGCCTCCCAAGAGACCCAGTACTTC
CASSRSSGASQETQYF
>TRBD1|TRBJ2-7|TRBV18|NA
TGTGCCAGCTCCGCAGACAGGGTTTTTACCTACGAGCAGTACTTC
CASSADRVFTYEQYF
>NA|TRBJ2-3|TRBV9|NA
TGTGCCAGCAGCCCCCGGCCGACTTACACAGATACGCAGTATTTT
CASSPRPTYTDTQYF
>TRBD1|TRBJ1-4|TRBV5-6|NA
TGTGCCAGCAGCCAGGACAGGGTTGCTTCAACTAATGAAAAACTGTTTTTT
CASSQDRVASTNEKLFF
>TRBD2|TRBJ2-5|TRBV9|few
TGTGCCAGCAGCGTCTGGAGCCTTAGCGGGCAAGAGACCCAGTACTTC
CASSVWSLSGQETQYF
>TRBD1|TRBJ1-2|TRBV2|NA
TGTGCCAGCAGAGGGACAGGCCTCTATGGCTACACCTTC
CASRGTGLYGYTF
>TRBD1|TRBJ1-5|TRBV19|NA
TGTGCCAGTAGTAACCCGGACAGGGCCTCCAATCAGCCCCAGCATTTT
CASSNPDRASNQPQHF
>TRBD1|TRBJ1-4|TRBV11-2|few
TGTGCCAGCAGCTTCCGGAGGGGGCTTAATGAAAAACTGTTTTTT
CASSFRRGLNEKLFF
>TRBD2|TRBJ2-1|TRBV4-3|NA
TGCGCCAGCAGCGGCACTAGCGCGACTTACAATGAGCAGTTCTTC
CASSGTSATYNEQFF
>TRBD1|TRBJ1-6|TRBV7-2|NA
TGTGCCAGCAGCTTAGTAGGCAGGGGGCAGGGTTCACCCCTCCACTTT
CASSLVGRGQGSPLHF
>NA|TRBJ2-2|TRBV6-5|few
TGTGCCGCCAGGGCGGACACTGACACCGGGGAGCTGTTTTTT
CAARADTDTGELFF
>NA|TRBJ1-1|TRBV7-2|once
TGTGCCAGCAGCTCGACACAGGGCACTGAAGCTTTCTTT
CASSSTQGTEAFF
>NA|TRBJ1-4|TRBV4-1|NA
TGCGCCAGCAGCCAACTGGAACAGGGAAGAACTAATGAAAAACTGTTTTTT
CASSQLEQGRTNEKLFF
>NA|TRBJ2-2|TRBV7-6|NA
TGTGCCAGCAGCCTGACTACACAACACACCGGGGAGCTGTTTTTT
CASSLTTQHTGELFF
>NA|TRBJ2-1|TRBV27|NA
TGTGCCAGCAGTTTACCAGGCGGGATTGCCTACAATGAGCAGTTCTTC
CASSLPGGIAYNEQFF
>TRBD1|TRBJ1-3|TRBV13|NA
TGTGCCAGCAGCTTAGGGGACAGGGCTGGAAACACCATATATTTT
CASSLGDRAGNTIYF
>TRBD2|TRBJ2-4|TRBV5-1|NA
TGCGCCAGCAGCATGGGACTAGCGTCGACTGCCAAAAACATTCAGTACTTC
CASSMGLASTAKNIQYF
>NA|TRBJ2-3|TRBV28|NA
TGTGCCAGCAGTTTAGGAGCGCCGGATAGCACAGATACGCAGTATTTT
CASSLGAPDSTDTQYF
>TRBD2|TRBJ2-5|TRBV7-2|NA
TGTGCCAGCAGCTCGGGGACTAGCTGGGGAGAGACCCAGTACTTC
CASSSGTSWGETQYF
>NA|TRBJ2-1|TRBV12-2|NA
TGTGCAAGTCGCTCAGTAGCGGGGGTCAATGAGCAGTTCTTC
CASRSVAGVNEQFF
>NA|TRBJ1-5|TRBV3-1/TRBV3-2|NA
TGTGCCAGCAGCGACGGTAGCAATCAGCCCCAGCATTTT
CASSDGSNQPQHF
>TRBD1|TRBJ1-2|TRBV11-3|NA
TGTGCCAGCAGCTTAGAGGGTCGACAGGGAAACTATGGCTACACCTTC
CASSLEGRQGNYGYTF
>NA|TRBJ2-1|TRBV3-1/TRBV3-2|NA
TGTGCCAGCGGAATAGCGGACTCCTACAATGAGCAGTTCTTC
CASGIADSYNEQFF
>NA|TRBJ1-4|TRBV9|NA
TGTGCCAGCAGCCGACGGGACACAACTAATGAAAAACTGTTTTTT
CASSRRDTTNEKLFF
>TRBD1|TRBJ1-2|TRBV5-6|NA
TGTGCCAGCAGCCCCTCAGGGGGATCCTATGGCTACACCTTC
CASSPSGGSYGYTF
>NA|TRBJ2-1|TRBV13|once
TGTGCCAGCAGCCCAGCGGCCGCTGGGGATGAGCAGTTCTTC
CASSPAAAGDEQFF
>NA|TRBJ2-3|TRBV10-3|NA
TGTGCCATCAGTGAGCGGGATACAAACACAGATACGCAGTATTTT
CAISERDTNTDTQYF
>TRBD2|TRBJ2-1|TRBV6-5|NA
TGTGCCAGCAGTTACTCGGGCCGGGGGGGCATCTTCTTC
CASSYSGRGGIFF
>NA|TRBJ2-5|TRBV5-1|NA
TGCGCCAGCAGCTTCGGGAGAGAGGAGACCCAGTACTTC
CASSFGREETQYF
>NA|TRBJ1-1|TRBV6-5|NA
TGTGCCAGCAGTTATAGGACGGACACTGAAGCTTTCTTT
CASSYRTDTEAFF
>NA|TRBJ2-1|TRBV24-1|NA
TGTGCCACCAGTGATTCCACAGGGAGCGACCCCTCCTCCTACAATGAGCAGTTCTTC
CATSDSTGSDPSSYNEQFF
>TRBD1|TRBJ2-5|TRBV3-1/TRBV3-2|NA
TGTGCCAGCAGCCAAGATGTGAGACAGGGGGCTCGGGAGACCCAGTACTTC
CASSQDVRQGARETQYF
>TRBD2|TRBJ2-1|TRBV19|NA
TGTGCCAGTAGTAACCCGGGACTAGCTCACAATGAGCAGTTCTTC
CASSNPGLAHNEQFF
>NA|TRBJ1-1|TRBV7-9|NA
TGTGCCAGCAGCTCCGCAGCGGGCGCTGAAGCTTTCTTT
CASSSAAGAEAFF
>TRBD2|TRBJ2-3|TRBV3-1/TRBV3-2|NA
TGTGCCAGCAGCCGATTCCGAGGGACAGGGACTAGCGGGGGGGCAACAGATACGCAGTATTTT
CASSRFRGTGTSGGATDTQYF
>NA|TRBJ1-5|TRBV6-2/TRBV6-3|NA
TGTGCCAGCAGTTACTCGGGCGGGGCCTTCTATAGCAATCAGCCCCAGCATTTT
CASSYSGGAFYSNQPQHF
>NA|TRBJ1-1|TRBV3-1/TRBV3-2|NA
TGTGCCAGCAGCGGGGTGGGCACTGAAGCTTTCTTT
CASSGVGTEAFF
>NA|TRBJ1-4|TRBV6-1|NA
TGTGCCAGCAGTGCCCTTTGGGACTCAACTAATGAAAAACTGTTTTTT
CASSALWDSTNEKLFF
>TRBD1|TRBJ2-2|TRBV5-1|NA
TGCGCCAGCAGCTTTGGACAGGGGGCGAGCGGGGAGCTGTTTTTT
CASSFGQGASGELFF
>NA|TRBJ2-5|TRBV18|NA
TGTGCCAGCTCACCAACAAGAGCTCGGGCAGGCCAAGAGACCCAGTACTTC
CASSPTRARAGQETQYF